This paragraph covers one T cell receptor (beta chain) sequence. What it binds is not known. Clones were read by immunoSEQ multiplex PCR, and TCRdb kept only the in-frame ones, dropping some. The data hold more than 85,000 clones, with roughly nine tenths observed a single time. The study drew the donors from its roughly 130-subject validation cohort, separate from the 666-subject first cohort. The record originates from a study of cytomegalovirus exposure and HLA in healthy donors. Looking at the study overall: Per a later analysis, the roughly 700 first-cohort and 110 or so validation repertoires shared one platform. Study results and caveats: In vitro checks showed that a few CMV-associated chains really do target CMV antigens.

This TCR was recovered from a woman between 18 and 29 years old in good health and CMV-seropositive. Sequences were obtained from PBMCs.

CDR3 region: CASSAGTGRFEAFF. The CDR3 nucleotides are TGTGCCAGCAGCGCCGGGACAGGGCGTTTTGAAGCTTTCTTT. The V and J genes are TRBV28 and TRBJ1-1; 9 bases line up with TRBD1. Germline trimming cut 6 bases from V and 7 bases from J; bases unmatched to any gene: 9. The germline V gene has CDR1 MDHEN and CDR2 SYDVKM. This CDR3 is built from 14 residues.